Sequencing of this T cell receptor beta chain was carried out in a study of cytomegalovirus exposure and HLA in healthy donors. This PCR relied on a set of 60 Vbeta primers and 13 Jbeta primers. Using immunoSEQ multiplex PCR, the repertoire was profiled, and TCRdb retains in-frame clones only, with some absent. The sample consists of some 120,000 clones, approximately 70% of them appearing once. V gave up 4 bases and J gave up 6 bases; unmatched junction bases: 1. The CDR3 runs to 13 residues. CDR1 is LNHNV, CDR2 YYDKDF, per germline (reference sequence). The clonotype comes from a woman aged 25 to 45 in good health and CMV-seronegative. What was sequenced was PBMCs. The chain uses TRBV15 and TRBJ1-5, with 9 bases matching TRBD1. In nucleotides, the CDR3 is TGTGCCACCAGCACGGACAGGGGTCAGCCCCAGCATTTT. Its protein is CATSTDRGQPQHF.